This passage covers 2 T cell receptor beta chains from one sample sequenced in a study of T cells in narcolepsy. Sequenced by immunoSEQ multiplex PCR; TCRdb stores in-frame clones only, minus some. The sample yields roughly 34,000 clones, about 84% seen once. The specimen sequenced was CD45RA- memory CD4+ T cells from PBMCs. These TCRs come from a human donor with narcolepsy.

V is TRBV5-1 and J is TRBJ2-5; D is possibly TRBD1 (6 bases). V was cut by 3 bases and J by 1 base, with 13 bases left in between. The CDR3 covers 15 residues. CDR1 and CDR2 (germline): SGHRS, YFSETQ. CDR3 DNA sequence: TGCGCCAGCAGCTCAGTTGGGACATTCCAAGAGACCCAGTACTTC. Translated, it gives CASSSVGTFQETQYF.

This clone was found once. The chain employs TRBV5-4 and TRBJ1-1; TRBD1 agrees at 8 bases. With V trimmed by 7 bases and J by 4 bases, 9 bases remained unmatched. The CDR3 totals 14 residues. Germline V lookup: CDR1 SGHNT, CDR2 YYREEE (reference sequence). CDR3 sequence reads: CASHRTGFGTEAFF. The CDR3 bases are TGTGCCAGCCACCGGACAGGGTTTGGCACTGAAGCTTTCTTT.